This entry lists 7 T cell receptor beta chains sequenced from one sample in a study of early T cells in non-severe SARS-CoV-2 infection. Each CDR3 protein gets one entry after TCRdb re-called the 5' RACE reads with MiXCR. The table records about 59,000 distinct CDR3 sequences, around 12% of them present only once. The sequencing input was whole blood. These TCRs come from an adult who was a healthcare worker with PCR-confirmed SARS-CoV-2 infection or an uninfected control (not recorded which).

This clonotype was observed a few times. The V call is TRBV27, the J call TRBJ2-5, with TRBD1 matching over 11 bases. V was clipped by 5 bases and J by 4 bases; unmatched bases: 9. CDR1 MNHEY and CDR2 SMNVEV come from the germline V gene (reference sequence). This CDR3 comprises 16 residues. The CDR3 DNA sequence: TGTGCCAGCAGTATCAACTCCGGGACAGGGGGAGAGACCCAGTACTTC. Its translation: CASSINSGTGGETQYF.

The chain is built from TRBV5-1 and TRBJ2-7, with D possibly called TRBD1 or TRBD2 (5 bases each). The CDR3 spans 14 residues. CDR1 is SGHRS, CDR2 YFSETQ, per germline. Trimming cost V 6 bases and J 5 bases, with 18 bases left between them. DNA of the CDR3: TGCGCCAGCACCCCGGGACCCCGAAGCAACGAGCAGTACTTC. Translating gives CASTPGPRSNEQYF.

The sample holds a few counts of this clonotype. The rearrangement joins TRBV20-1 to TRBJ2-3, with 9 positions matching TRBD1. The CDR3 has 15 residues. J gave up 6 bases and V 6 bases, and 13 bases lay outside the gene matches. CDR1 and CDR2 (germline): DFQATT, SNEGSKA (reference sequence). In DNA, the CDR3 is TGCAGTGCCCACCCCGGGACAGGGCCCCGGGATACGCAGTATTTT. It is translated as CSAHPGTGPRDTQYF.

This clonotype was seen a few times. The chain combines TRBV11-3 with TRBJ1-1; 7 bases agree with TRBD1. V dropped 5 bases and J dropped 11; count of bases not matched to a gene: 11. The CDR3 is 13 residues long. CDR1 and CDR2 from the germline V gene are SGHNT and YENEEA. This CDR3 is CASSLGQDLKAFF. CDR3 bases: TGTGCCAGCAGCCTAGGACAGGATCTGAAGGCTTTCTTT.

In DNA form, the CDR3 reads TGTGCCAGCAGTTACTCGGGCCCGCCGGGACGTCGAAGGACAGATACGCAGTATTTT. It encodes CASSYSGPPGRRRTDTQYF. This chain uses TRBV6-6 with TRBJ2-3; D may correspond to TRBD1 or TRBD2 (5 bases each). CDR3 size: 19 residues. The V end was cut by 0 bases, the J end by 3 bases, with 22 bases between. Per germline, CDR1 MNHNY and CDR2 SVGAGI (reference sequence).

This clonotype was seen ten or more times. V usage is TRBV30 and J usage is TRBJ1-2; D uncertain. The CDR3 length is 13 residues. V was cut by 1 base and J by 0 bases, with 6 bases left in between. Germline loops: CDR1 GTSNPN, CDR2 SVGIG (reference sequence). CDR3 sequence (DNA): TGTGCCTGGAGTGACAGAGCTAACTATGGCTACACCTTC. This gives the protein CAWSDRANYGYTF.

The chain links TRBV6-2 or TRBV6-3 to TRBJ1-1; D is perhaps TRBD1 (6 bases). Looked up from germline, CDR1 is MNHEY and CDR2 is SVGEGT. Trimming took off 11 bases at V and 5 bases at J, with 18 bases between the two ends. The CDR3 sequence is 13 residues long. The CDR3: CAGGQGRWTEAFF. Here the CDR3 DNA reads TGTGCCGGAGGGCAGGGGCGGTGGACTGAAGCTTTCTTT.